The 19 T cell receptor beta chains reported below all come from one sample, sequenced in a study of cytomegalovirus exposure and HLA in healthy donors. The PCR ran on 60 Vbeta and 13 Jbeta primers. Here immunoSEQ multiplex PCR was the method, and the copy in TCRdb shows in-frame clones only, minus some. The sample has 75,000 to 90,000 clones, about 78% seen once. The specimen was PBMCs. The source is a male donor in good health and CMV-seropositive.

The gene calls are TRBV28 and TRBJ1-6; D call uncertain. Germline CDR1 and CDR2: MDHEN and SYDVKM. V was cut by 2 bases and J by 6 bases, with 8 bases left in between. The CDR3 sequence is 14 residues long. Here the CDR3 reads CASSLVGLNSPLHF. Written as DNA, the CDR3 is TGTGCCAGCAGTTTAGTAGGACTTAATTCACCCCTCCACTTT.

The chain's CDR3 is CAARGTSGRNRGEQYF. The CDR3 DNA sequence: TGTGCCGCTCGGGGGACTAGCGGGAGGAATAGGGGCGAGCAGTACTTC. The V gene is TRBV10-3, the J gene TRBJ2-7; 15 nucleotides line up with TRBD2. The CDR3 has 16 residues. V was clipped by 11 bases and J by 6 bases; unmatched bases: 14. Germline loops: CDR1 ENHRY, CDR2 SYGVKD.

The genes are TRBV18 and TRBJ1-4; a weak D match, TRBD1 (5 bases). The CDR3 is made up of 14 amino acids. The germline CDR1 and CDR2 sequences are KGHSH and LQKENI. V lost 5 bases, J lost 3 bases, and 10 bases lay in between. CDR3 region: CASSRGRANEKLFF. CDR3 coding DNA: TGTGCCAGCTCAAGGGGTCGGGCTAATGAAAAACTGTTTTTT. Based on the CDR3 plus reference TRBV18 and TRBJ1-4, the full variable domain is NAGVMQNPRHLVRRRGQEARLRCSPMKGHSHVYWYRQLPEEGLKFMVYLQKENIIDESGMPKERFSAEFPKEGPSILRIQQVVRGDSAAYFCASSRGRANEKLFFGSGTQLSVL.

The chain couples TRBV6-5 to TRBJ2-3; maybe TRBD2 (6 bases). The CDR3 is 14 amino acids. Germline V lookup: CDR1 MNHEY, CDR2 SVGAGI. V gave up 7 bases and J gave up 3 bases, with 14 bases separating them. CDR3 sequence (DNA): TGTGCCAGCAAAAAGGAGGGCCGGACAGATACGCAGTATTTT. Residues: CASKKEGRTDTQYF.

V gene TRBV27 combines with J gene TRBJ1-4, with D possibly matching TRBD1 (6 bases). The germline V and J ends were trimmed by 5 bases and 8 bases, with 18 bases remaining between them. Germline CDR1 is MNHEY and CDR2 is SMNVEV (reference sequence). This CDR3 comprises 15 residues. DNA of the CDR3: TGTGCCAGCAGTCTCAGAAGGGGGATACGAGAAAAACTGTTTTTT. This encodes CASSLRRGIREKLFF.

V is TRBV29-1 and J is TRBJ2-7; 7 bases map to TRBD1. This CDR3 contains 12 residues. V dropped 6 bases and J dropped 2; count of bases not matched to a gene: 4. The V gene's germline CDR1 is SQVTM and CDR2 ANQGSEA. In DNA form, the CDR3 reads TGCAGCGTATTCCAGGGGGCCTACGAGCAGTACTTC. Translation gives CSVFQGAYEQYF.

This clone was seen more than once but under ten times. The chain links TRBV11-2 to TRBJ1-4, with D tentatively TRBD1 (5 bases). Germline V CDR1 and CDR2: SGHAT, FQNNGV. The CDR3 has 14 residues. V lost 1 base to trimming and J lost 4 bases, with 7 bases between them. For the CDR3, the DNA is TGTGCCAGCAGCTTAGGGACACTTAATGAAAAACTGTTTTTT. It is translated as CASSLGTLNEKLFF. The entire variable domain, with the rest obtained from reference TRBV11-2 and TRBJ1-4, is as follows: EAGVAQSPRYKIIEKRQSVAFWCNPISGHATLYWYQQILGQGPKLLIQFQNNGVVDDSQLPKDRFSAERLKGVDSTLKIQPAKLEDSAVYLCASSLGTLNEKLFFGSGTQLSVL.

The V and J genes are TRBV5-8 and TRBJ1-3; 8 positions match TRBD1. Losses at the gene ends were 0 bases for V and 0 bases for J; bases not matched to a gene: 2. CDR3 length: 16 amino acids. The germline V gene has CDR1 SGHTS and CDR2 YDEGEE. The CDR3 here is CASSLGDRTSGNTIYF. The CDR3 bases are TGTGCCAGCAGCTTGGGGGACAGGACCTCTGGAAACACCATATATTTT.

The chain joins TRBV9 to TRBJ1-3; no clear D. V shed 3 bases and J shed 8 bases, with 18 bases lying between them. Germline CDR1 reads SGDLS; CDR2 reads YYNGEE. The length of the CDR3 is 15 residues. CDR3 sequence (DNA): TGTGCCAGCAGCGCAGCGGGCTCCCCTCGGGACACCATATATTTT. Protein sequence: CASSAAGSPRDTIYF. Filled out from reference TRBV9 and TRBJ1-3, the complete variable domain reads DSGVTQTPKHLITATGQRVTLRCSPRSGDLSVYWYQQSLDQGLQFLIQYYNGEERAKGNILERFSAQQFPDLHSELNLSSLELGDSALYFCASSAAGSPRDTIYFGEGSWLTVV.

This clone was seen a few times. The V gene is TRBV7-9, the J gene TRBJ1-1; TRBD1 is a possible D gene (6 bases). V lost 5 bases and J 4 bases, leaving 17 bases between the germline ends. Per germline, CDR1 SEHNR and CDR2 FQNEAQ (reference sequence). The CDR3 has 15 residues. Here the CDR3 reads CASSRGGAQGTEAFF. The CDR3 nucleotides are TGTGCCAGCAGCAGGGGGGGGGCCCAGGGCACTGAAGCTTTCTTT. The whole variable domain, filled in from reference TRBV7-9 and TRBJ1-1, reads DTGVSQNPRHKITKRGQNVTFRCDPISEHNRLYWYRQTLGQGPEFLTYFQNEAQLEKSRLLSDRFSAERPKGSFSTLEIQRTEQGDSAMYLCASSRGGAQGTEAFFGQGTRLTVV.

This rearrangement joins TRBV19 to TRBJ1-5; unclear D gene. Trimming shortened V by 6 bases and J by 7 bases, and 10 bases separated the two germline ends. The CDR3 length is 12 residues. Germline V gene lookup returns CDR1 LNHDA and CDR2 SQIVND (reference sequence). The CDR3 loop is CASRPLGQPQHF. Here the CDR3 DNA reads TGTGCCAGTAGACCGCTGGGCCAGCCCCAGCATTTT.

The chain uses TRBV14 and TRBJ2-2; D not resolved. Germline V gene data show CDR1 as SGHDN and CDR2 as FVKESK. V lost 4 bases and J lost 6, with 18 bases in between. The CDR3 has 16 amino acids. The CDR3 DNA reads TGTGCCAGCAGCCCCCGGCTGGCAGGCTCCGCCGGGGAGCTGTTTTTT. It specifies CASSPRLAGSAGELFF.

This clone was seen only once. This chain uses TRBV15 with TRBJ2-2, with TRBD1 matching 7 bases. V was clipped by 0 bases and J by 7 bases; unmatched bases: 8. Germline values: CDR1 LNHNV, CDR2 YYDKDF (reference sequence). The CDR3 totals 16 residues. CDR3 DNA: TGTGCCACCAGCAGAGATTACAAGGGGGCCGGCGGGGAGCTGTTTTTT. This codes for CATSRDYKGAGGELFF.

The rearrangement joins TRBV19 to TRBJ2-2; 9 bases agree with TRBD1. The CDR3 has 16 amino acids. From germline, CDR1 is LNHDA and CDR2 SQIVND (reference sequence). V lost 8 bases to trimming and J lost 2 bases; unmatched junction nucleotides: 9. CDR3 DNA sequence: TGTGCCAGTGGTCTTTCGACAGGGGGAAACACCGGGGAGCTGTTTTTT. Its translation: CASGLSTGGNTGELFF.

This sequence joins TRBV6-5 and TRBJ1-2; D gene unclear. V gave up 6 bases and J gave up 4 bases, with 15 bases separating them. CDR3 length equals 14 residues. In germline, CDR1 is MNHEY, CDR2 SVGAGI. The CDR3 reads CASRPGGSFYGYTF. CDR3 nucleotide sequence: TGTGCCAGCAGACCGGGAGGGTCCTTCTATGGCTACACCTTC.

This sequence joins TRBV2 and TRBJ2-1; 12 bases match TRBD2. This CDR3 comprises 16 residues. Looked up from germline, CDR1 is SNHLY and CDR2 is FYNNEI. V lost 5 bases to trimming and J lost 13 bases; unmatched junction nucleotides: 15. CDR3 sequence (DNA): TGTGCCAGCAGTCCCCGACTAGCGGGAGTTTTTTGGAAACAGTTCTTC. Its protein product is CASSPRLAGVFWKQFF.

This clone was found once. V and J are TRBV2 and TRBJ2-7; weak D call: TRBD1 (5 bases). Per germline, CDR1 SNHLY and CDR2 FYNNEI. V dropped 10 bases and J dropped 2 bases, with 12 bases sitting between them. There are 12 residues in the CDR3. CDR3 sequence (DNA): TGTGCCACCGGCAGGGATACCTACGAGCAGTACTTC. Amino acid sequence: CATGRDTYEQYF.

The chain employs TRBV29-1 and TRBJ2-7; 11 nucleotides agree with TRBD1. Germline V gene data show CDR1 as SQVTM and CDR2 as ANQGSEA. J was trimmed by 6 bases and V by 4 bases; bases with no gene match: 5. The CDR3 has 13 amino acids. In DNA form, the CDR3 reads TGCAGCGTTGTTGGACAGGGGGCCGGCGAGCAGTACTTC. Translation gives CSVVGQGAGEQYF.

This clone was picked up one time. This sequence joins TRBV5-6 and TRBJ2-1; 16 bases fit TRBD2. Trimming cost V 2 bases and J 7 bases; bases outside gene matches: 3. CDR3 length equals 16 residues. Germline V gene sequence: CDR1 SGHDT, CDR2 YYEEEE. The CDR3 DNA reads as TGTGCCAGCAGCTTCCTGGGACTAGCGGGGGGGAATGAGCAGTTCTTC. Protein product: CASSFLGLAGGNEQFF.